This TCR beta chain originates from a study of blood T cell repertoires in COVID-19. Study overall: Sites in the United States, Italy and Spain provided acute and convalescent COVID-19 samples. Nucleic acid was either cDNA or gDNA, and it came from T cells, B-cell-depleted T cells, or PBMCs.

The assay was immunoSEQ multiplex PCR, and TCRdb's table has in-frame clones only and misses some. The sample holds approximately 170,000 clones, approximately 81% seen once. The V gene's germline CDR1 is SGHTA and CDR2 FQGNSA. J was trimmed by 7 bases and V by 4 bases; bases with no gene match: 10. The CDR3 sequence is 16 residues long. This clone showed up just a few times. The TCR sequence derives from a woman aged 70 to 79 with COVID-19, enrolled during active disease. Specimen: peripheral blood. The chain employs TRBV7-2 and TRBJ2-1; 10 bases are a match to TRBD2. CDR3 loop: CASSSPRLAGVNEQFF. The DNA for the CDR3 is TGTGCCAGCAGCTCCCCTCGACTAGCGGGTGTTAATGAGCAGTTCTTC.